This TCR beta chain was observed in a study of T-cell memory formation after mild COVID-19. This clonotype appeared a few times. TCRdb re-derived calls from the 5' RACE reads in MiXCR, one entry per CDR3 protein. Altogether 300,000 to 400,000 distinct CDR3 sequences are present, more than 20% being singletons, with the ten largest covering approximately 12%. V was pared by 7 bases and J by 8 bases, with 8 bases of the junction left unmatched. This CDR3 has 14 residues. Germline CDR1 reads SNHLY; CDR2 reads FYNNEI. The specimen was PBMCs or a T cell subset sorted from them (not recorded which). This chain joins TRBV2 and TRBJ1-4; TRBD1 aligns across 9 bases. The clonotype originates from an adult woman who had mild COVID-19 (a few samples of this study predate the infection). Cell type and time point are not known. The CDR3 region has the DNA TGTGCCAGCAAATACAGGGGGCGCGGGGAAAAACTGTTTTTT. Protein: CASKYRGRGEKLFF.